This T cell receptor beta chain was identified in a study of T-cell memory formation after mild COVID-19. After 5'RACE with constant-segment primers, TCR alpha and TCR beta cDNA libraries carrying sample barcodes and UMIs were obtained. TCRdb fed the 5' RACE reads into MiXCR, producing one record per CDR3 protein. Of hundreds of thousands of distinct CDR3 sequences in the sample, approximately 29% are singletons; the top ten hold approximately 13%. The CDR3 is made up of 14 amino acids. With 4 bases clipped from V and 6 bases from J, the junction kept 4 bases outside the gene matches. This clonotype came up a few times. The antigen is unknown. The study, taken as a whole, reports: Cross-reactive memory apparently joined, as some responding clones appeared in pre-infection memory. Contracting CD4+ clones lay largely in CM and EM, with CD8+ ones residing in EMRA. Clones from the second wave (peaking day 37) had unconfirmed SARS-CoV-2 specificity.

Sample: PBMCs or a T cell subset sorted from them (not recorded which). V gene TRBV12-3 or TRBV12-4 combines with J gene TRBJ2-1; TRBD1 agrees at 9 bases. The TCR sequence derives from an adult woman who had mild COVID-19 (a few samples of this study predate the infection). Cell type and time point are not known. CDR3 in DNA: TGTGCCAGCAGTTCCGGGACAGGGTTCAATGAGCAGTTCTTC. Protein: CASSSGTGFNEQFF.